This T cell receptor (beta chain) was found in a study of spatial heterogeneity in lung cancer. Study-level background: There were 70 to 80 donors, all of them untreated patients with early-stage non-small cell lung cancer. After resection, follow-up PBMC samples were sequenced when available, at a median of about 24 months later. Beta-chain sequences were consistently detected more often than alpha-chain sequences.

V gave up 2 bases and J gave up 13 bases, with 17 bases separating them. The CDR3 spans 13 residues. CDR1 is PRHDT, CDR2 FYEKMQ, per germline (reference sequence). Indicated time point: blood at routine non-recurrence follow-up after resection. Without sorting, whole RNA was sequenced from tumor, nontumor lung or frozen PBMC. TCRdb reprocessed the 5' RACE reads with MiXCR, giving one entry per CDR3 protein. The sample includes 95,000 to 130,000 distinct CDR3 sequences, 12% seen only once; the top ten take 16%. This clonotype was seen a few times. This receptor was obtained from a male donor with early-stage non-small cell lung cancer. The rearrangement joins TRBV13 to TRBJ2-5, with a weak D call TRBD2 (6 bases). Sample: PBMCs, taken at follow-up. The CDR3 sequence: CASSLRGSGLPYF. In DNA form, the CDR3 reads TGTGCCAGCAGCTTAAGGGGTAGCGGCCTTCCGTACTTC.